These T cell receptor beta chains were read from a single sample in a study of shared T cell receptors in the human thymus. Using immunoSEQ multiplex PCR, the repertoire was profiled, and TCRdb retains in-frame clones only, with some absent. The sample contains hundreds of thousands of clones, around 82% of which appear only once. These data were likewise used in another study, on human thymus T cells.

Source material: thymocytes. These receptors were obtained from a boy younger than two with a congenital heart defect. Both conserved end residues are part of each CDR3. The order of the fields is V gene, CDR3 length, J gene, CDR3 protein.

>TRBV6-4|16|TRBJ2-1
CASSDSMRSSYNEQFF
>TRBV7-2|16|TRBJ1-3
CASSPGTGPSGNTIYF
>TRBV28|18|TRBJ2-1
CASSLRCRGQGMYNEQFF
>TRBV12-5|16|TRBJ2-1
CASGLAQRRSYNEQFF
>TRBV18|15|TRBJ2-7
CASSPGLAGDYEQYF
>TRBV5-6|18|TRBJ1-1
CASSLRGQGVGLNTEAFF
>TRBV23-1|9|TRBJ2-7
CASRTGSYF
>TRBV12-2|13|TRBJ2-7
CANPRLTKYEQYF
>TRBV2|13|TRBJ1-5
CASMGQGNQPQHF
>TRBV30|15|TRBJ1-2
CAWSVLDGYNYGYTF
>TRBV6-5|14|TRBJ2-7
CASSSHLTGPEQYF
>TRBV29-1|16|TRBJ2-7
CRVDLGGAGDDYEQYF
>TRBV7-6|12|TRBJ2-5
CASSPGDETQYF
>TRBV7-6|15|TRBJ2-5
CASRYFSSGEETQYF
>TRBV10-2|16|TRBJ2-1
CASSESQRDPYNEQFF
>TRBV5-4|16|TRBJ2-1
CASSVNLAGGCDEQFF
>TRBV9|14|TRBJ2-5
CASSVADSQETQYF
>TRBV28|13|TRBJ2-1
CASIRSSYNEQFF
>TRBV30|12|TRBJ2-1
CAWSVQAHEQFF
>TRBV7-8|15|TRBJ2-1
CASSLFGGRDNEQFF
>TRBV7-2|17|TRBJ2-7
CASSLEVLAGGSYEQYF
>TRBV6-1|14|TRBJ2-3
CASSWTYLTDTQYF
>TRBV10-3|14|TRBJ2-7
CAISESKRRYEQYF
>TRBV10-1|15|TRBJ2-5
CASRDSGRCQETQYF
>TRBV5-1|16|TRBJ1-5
CASSPLAVDSNQPQHF
>TRBV6-1|13|TRBJ2-7
CASSDGRGYEQYF
>TRBV7-6|13|TRBJ2-5
CATLLADQETQYF
>TRBV30|16|TRBJ2-1
CAWSSRWRGPYNEQFF
>TRBV5-4|11|TRBJ2-7
CASSEAGEQYF
>TRBV19|12|TRBJ2-1
CASLADYNEQFF
>TRBV4-2|17|TRBJ2-1
CASSQGYTAGEWDEQFF
>TRBV5-4|15|TRBJ2-1
CASSFDGSPYNEQFF
>TRBV7-9|17|TRBJ1-2
CASSFPGQRIWYYGYTF
>TRBV5-1|13|TRBJ2-7
CASSSGLAYEQYF
>TRBV19|17|TRBJ1-5
CASSIPRRGWSNQPQHF
>TRBV19|18|TRBJ2-3
CASSSLGLAGAGTDTQYF
>TRBV4-3|16|TRBJ2-7
CASSQDLTGGSYEQYF
>TRBV29-1|14|TRBJ2-7
CSVEVPGQSSEQYF
>TRBV30|14|TRBJ1-4
CAGLPGPAGEKLFF
>TRBV4-1|19|TRBJ2-1
CASSQEPSGSALGYNEQFF
>TRBV11-2|17|TRBJ1-2
CASSSEDGTGAGYGYTF
>TRBV19|13|TRBJ2-2
CASTHPNTGELFF
>TRBV4-1|17|TRBJ2-3
CASSQEVRTTGTDTQYF
>TRBV15|20|TRBJ2-1
CATSREPLRTSLKGAIVQFF
>TRBV4-3|17|TRBJ2-3
CASSRGPGTGGSDTQYF
>TRBV7-3|16|TRBJ1-2
CASSLPDRLRHYGYTF
>TRBV2|14|TRBJ2-7
CASRRSSGPGEQYF
>TRBV5-1|16|TRBJ2-3
CASSFTVGRAIDTQYF
>TRBV6-9|14|TRBJ1-2
CASSSRGYNYGYTF
>TRBV12-5|16|TRBJ1-1
CASGLGQGRGDTEAFF
>TRBV28|12|TRBJ2-1
CASSLGPDEQFF
>TRBV6-1|15|TRBJ2-7
CASSEGGLPNYEQYF
>TRBV19|16|TRBJ2-5
CAIAIPTGGGQETQYF
>TRBV11-2|17|TRBJ2-3
CASSFGGLAISTDTQYF
>TRBV15|20|TRBJ2-1
CATSGDHTGPGLAPNNEQFF
>TRBV19|13|TRBJ1-2
CATSLGGSDGYTF
>TRBV5-1|20|TRBJ2-3
CASSFRVVRTSGREADTQYF